This is a list of T cell receptor beta chains from one sample in a study of blood T cell repertoires in COVID-19. Sequencing used immunoSEQ multiplex PCR; TCRdb keeps in-frame clones, though not all of them. The data hold roughly 170,000 clones, with more than 65% observed a single time. Sequenced sample: peripheral blood. All receptors come from an older woman with COVID-19, enrolled during active disease. The CDR3 runs from the conserved cysteine through the conserved F or W. The D gene is left open where the match is weak. Part of the rows lack a size; the others show once, few, many or a class for expanded clones.

CDR3	D	size	V	J
CATRRTSGSYNEQFF	TRBD2	NA	TRBV15	TRBJ2-1
CASSIVASGLQETQYF	TRBD2	NA	TRBV19	TRBJ2-5
CASSIHRQGGYEQYF	TRBD1	NA	TRBV19	TRBJ2-7
CASSEQGALTGELFF	NA	NA	TRBV28	TRBJ2-2
CASSFDRSYGYTF	NA	NA	TRBV10-1	TRBJ1-2
CASSLGLAGGLTDTQYF	TRBD2	NA	TRBV7-2	TRBJ2-3
CASSEALGLGGNTIYF	NA	NA	TRBV2	TRBJ1-3
CASSRSSPATNEKLFF	NA	few	TRBV19	TRBJ1-4
CASSGSSYNEQFF	TRBD2	few	TRBV19	TRBJ2-1
CASSQARGSHEKLFF	NA	NA	TRBV3-1/TRBV3-2	TRBJ1-4
CASSLALAGETQYF	TRBD2	NA	TRBV7-9	TRBJ2-5
CASSHRRQPSRAAGEAFF	NA	NA	TRBV6-6	TRBJ1-1
CASSLGGYTDTQYF	NA	NA	TRBV7-3	TRBJ2-3
CASSLASSYNSPLHF	NA	NA	TRBV5-5	TRBJ1-6
CASSLDRSGNTIYF	NA	NA	TRBV5-1	TRBJ1-3
CATSREIGAPMEAFF	NA	many	TRBV15	TRBJ1-1
CATKGTGRSETQYF	TRBD1	NA	TRBV6-6	TRBJ2-5
CAISESRTHTDTQYF	NA	few	TRBV10-3	TRBJ2-3
CASSLYSDAAGQGHSPLHF	TRBD1	NA	TRBV18	TRBJ1-6
CATSPTRDQRGYNEQFF	NA	once	TRBV15	TRBJ2-1
CASKESGTGNTIYF	NA	NA	TRBV19	TRBJ1-3
CASSLIFGETQYF	NA	many	TRBV5-4	TRBJ2-5
CASSQGLQSNYGYTF	NA	NA	TRBV4-3	TRBJ1-2
CASSRRAGLGSPLHF	NA	NA	TRBV11-2	TRBJ1-6
CASSPGLAGGYNEQFF	TRBD2	NA	TRBV5-1	TRBJ2-1
CASSLYRGNTIYF	NA	NA	TRBV28	TRBJ1-3
CASSLSAVDEQFF	NA	NA	TRBV4-1	TRBJ2-1